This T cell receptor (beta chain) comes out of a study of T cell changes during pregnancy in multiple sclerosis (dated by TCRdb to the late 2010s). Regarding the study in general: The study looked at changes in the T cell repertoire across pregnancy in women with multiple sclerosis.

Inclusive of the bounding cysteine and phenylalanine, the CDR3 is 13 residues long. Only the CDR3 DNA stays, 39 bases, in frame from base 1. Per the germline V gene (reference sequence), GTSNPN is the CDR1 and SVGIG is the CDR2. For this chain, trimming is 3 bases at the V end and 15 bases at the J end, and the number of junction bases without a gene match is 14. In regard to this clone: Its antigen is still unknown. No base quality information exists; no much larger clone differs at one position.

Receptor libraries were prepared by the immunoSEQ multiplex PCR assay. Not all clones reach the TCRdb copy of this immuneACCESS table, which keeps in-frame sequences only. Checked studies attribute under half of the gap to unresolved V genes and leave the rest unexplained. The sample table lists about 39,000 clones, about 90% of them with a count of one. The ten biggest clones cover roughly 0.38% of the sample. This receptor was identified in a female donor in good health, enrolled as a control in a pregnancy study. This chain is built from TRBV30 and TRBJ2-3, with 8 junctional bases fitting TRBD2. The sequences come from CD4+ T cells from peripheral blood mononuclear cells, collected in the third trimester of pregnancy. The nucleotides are TGTGCCTGGAGCCGGGATGAGGCGGGGGGCCTATATTTT. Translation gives CAWSRDEAGGLYF.